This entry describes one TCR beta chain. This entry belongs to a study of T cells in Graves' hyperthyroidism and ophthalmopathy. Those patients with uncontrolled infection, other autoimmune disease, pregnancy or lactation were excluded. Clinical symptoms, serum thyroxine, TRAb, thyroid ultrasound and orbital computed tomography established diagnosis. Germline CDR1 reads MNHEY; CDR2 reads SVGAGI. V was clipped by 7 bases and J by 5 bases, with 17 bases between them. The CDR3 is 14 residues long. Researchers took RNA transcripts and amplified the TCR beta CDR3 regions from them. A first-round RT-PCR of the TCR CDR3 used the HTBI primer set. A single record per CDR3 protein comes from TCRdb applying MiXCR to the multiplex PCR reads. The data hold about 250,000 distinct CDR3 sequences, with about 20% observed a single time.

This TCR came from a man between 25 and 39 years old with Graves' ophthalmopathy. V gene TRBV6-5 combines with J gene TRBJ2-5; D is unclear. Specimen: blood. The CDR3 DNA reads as TGTGCCAGCACGTCTGGCGGCCTTGAGGAGACCCAGTACTTC. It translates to CASTSGGLEETQYF.